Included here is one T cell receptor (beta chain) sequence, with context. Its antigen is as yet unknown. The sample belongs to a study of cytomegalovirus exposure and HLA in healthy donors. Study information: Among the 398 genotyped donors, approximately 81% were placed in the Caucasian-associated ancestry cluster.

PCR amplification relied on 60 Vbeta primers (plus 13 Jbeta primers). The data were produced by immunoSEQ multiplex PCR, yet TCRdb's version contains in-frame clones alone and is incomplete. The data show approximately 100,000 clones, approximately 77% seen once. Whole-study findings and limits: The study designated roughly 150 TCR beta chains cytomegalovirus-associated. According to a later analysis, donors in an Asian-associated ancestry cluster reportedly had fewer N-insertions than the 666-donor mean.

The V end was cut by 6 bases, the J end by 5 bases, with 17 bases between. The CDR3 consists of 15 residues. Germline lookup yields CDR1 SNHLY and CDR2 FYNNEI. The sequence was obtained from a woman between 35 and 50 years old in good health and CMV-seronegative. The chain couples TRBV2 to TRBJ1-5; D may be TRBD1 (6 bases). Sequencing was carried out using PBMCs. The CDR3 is CASRANRVGDQPQHF. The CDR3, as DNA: TGTGCCAGCAGGGCAAACAGGGTGGGGGATCAGCCCCAGCATTTT.